A selection of T cell receptor beta chains follows, all from one sample in a study of T cell repertoires in cytomegalovirus infection. In TCRdb, the reads were re-called with MiXCR into one record per CDR3 protein. The sample includes 250,000 to 300,000 distinct CDR3 sequences, roughly 13% of them seen just once. Sequences were obtained from PBMCs. The receptors here all came from a human donor in good health (CMV status not recorded). Some clones in this sample may be carry-over from other donors' samples. Each CDR3 is given with its conserved first and last residue. Fields, in order: V gene, D gene, clone size, J gene, CDR3 protein, CDR3 DNA. D genes are given only for firm matches. The size field is filled for only some rows; it gives once, few, many or a size class.

TRBV7-2	TRBD2	many	TRBJ2-2	CASSLATGRALGGELFF	TGTGCCAGCAGCTTAGCGACCGGGAGGGCCCTCGGCGGGGAGCTGTTTTTT
TRBV10-3	-	many	TRBJ1-5	CAISEGPGGNQPQHF	TGTGCCATCAGTGAGGGCCCGGGCGGCAATCAGCCCCAGCATTTT
TRBV6-6	-	few	TRBJ2-7	CASKPSGSYEQYF	TGTGCCAGCAAACCTTCGGGCTCCTACGAGCAGTACTTC
TRBV6-1	TRBD1	many	TRBJ1-1	CASSPPGQGPTEAFF	TGTGCCAGCAGTCCTCCGGGACAGGGACCCACTGAAGCTTTCTTT
TRBV12-3/TRBV12-4	TRBD1	many	TRBJ1-1	CASSLFVLGQARLGAFF	TGTGCCAGCAGTTTATTCGTTCTGGGACAGGCCCGGTTAGGAGCTTTCTTT
TRBV19	TRBD2	-	TRBJ2-7	CASSILLAGGRIYEQYF	TGTGCCAGTAGTATCTTACTAGCGGGAGGGAGAATCTACGAGCAGTACTTC
TRBV19	-	few	TRBJ1-1	CASSPWRRTVINTEAFF	TGTGCCAGTAGCCCTTGGAGACGGACAGTCATTAACACTGAAGCTTTCTTT
TRBV7-2	-	-	TRBJ1-2	CASSFDRSYGYTF	TGTGCCAGCAGCTTCGACAGGTCCTATGGCTACACCTTC
TRBV20-1	-	-	TRBJ2-3	CSAFQMHTDTQYF	TGCAGTGCTTTTCAGATGCACACAGATACGCAGTATTTT
TRBV20-1	-	-	TRBJ1-1	CSARRGYTEAFF	TGCAGTGCTAGGAGAGGCTACACTGAAGCTTTCTTT
TRBV7-3	-	-	TRBJ2-1	CASGGSYNEQFF	TGTGCCAGCGGAGGGTCCTACAATGAGCAGTTCTTC
TRBV7-9	-	many	TRBJ1-5	CASSIGRNQPQHF	TGTGCCAGCAGCATCGGACGAAATCAGCCCCAGCATTTT
TRBV20-1	-	few	TRBJ2-7	CSGFREYEQYF	TGCAGTGGCTTTCGGGAGTACGAGCAGTACTTC
TRBV7-2	TRBD2	many	TRBJ2-7	CASSRRGVAGYEQYF	TGTGCCAGCAGCCGCCGAGGGGTAGCGGGATACGAGCAGTACTTC
TRBV28	TRBD2	many	TRBJ2-3	CASTTSAGEPRYTQYF	TGTGCCAGCACCACTTCAGCGGGGGAGCCGAGGTATACGCAGTATTTT
TRBV7-8	-	many	TRBJ1-2	CASSQITPTGTAGYTF	TGTGCCAGCAGCCAAATAACGCCGACCGGGACGGCTGGCTACACCTTC
TRBV24-1	TRBD2	-	TRBJ2-3	CATSGGPTDTQYF	TGTGCCACTAGCGGGGGCCCCACAGATACGCAGTATTTT
TRBV7-3	-	many	TRBJ1-2	CASSLRGGGNYGYTF	TGTGCCAGCAGCTTAAGGGGTGGGGGAAACTATGGCTACACCTTC
TRBV7-9	-	many	TRBJ1-5	CASSGGGGGNQPQHF	TGTGCCAGCAGCGGGGGTGGGGGTGGCAATCAGCCCCAGCATTTT
TRBV29-1	-	many	TRBJ2-1	CSALDPSSYNEQFF	TGCAGCGCCCTCGACCCGAGCTCCTACAATGAGCAGTTCTTC
TRBV12-3/TRBV12-4	TRBD2	many	TRBJ2-3	CAISPGLAPAGADTQYF	TGTGCCATATCTCCGGGACTAGCGCCCGCGGGGGCAGATACGCAGTATTTT
TRBV7-3	TRBD1	-	TRBJ1-1	CASSLLGGGNTEAFF	TGTGCCAGCAGCCTACTAGGGGGCGGGAACACTGAAGCTTTCTTT